This T cell receptor beta chain was profiled in a study of neurological immune-mediated disorders. Study observations and caveats: The multiple sclerosis repertoire cluster had no clinical or MRI correlate. Sharing of CDR3 amino acid sequences among expanded clones across subjects was absent, suggesting private repertoires in all groups. Grouping of repertoires by phylogeny put those of 18 of 34 multiple sclerosis patients into a single related-CDR3 cluster, a possible signature.

This clonotype was counted many times. The antigen is undetermined. The germline V and J ends were trimmed by 4 bases and 7 bases, with 17 bases remaining between them. The CDR3 has 15 residues. Per germline, CDR1 SGDLS and CDR2 YYNGEE. TCRdb recomputed calls from the 5' RACE reads with MiXCR, one row per CDR3 protein. The sample has tens of thousands of distinct CDR3 sequences, 2.5% seen once. The sequence came from a man aged 50 to 60 with multiple sclerosis. The source material was PBMCs. The rearrangement links TRBV9 to TRBJ1-4; D perhaps matches TRBD1 (5 bases). The CDR3 reads CASSSAGGKGEKLFF. CDR3 nucleotide sequence: TGTGCCAGCAGCTCAGCGGGGGGTAAGGGTGAAAAACTGTTTTTT.